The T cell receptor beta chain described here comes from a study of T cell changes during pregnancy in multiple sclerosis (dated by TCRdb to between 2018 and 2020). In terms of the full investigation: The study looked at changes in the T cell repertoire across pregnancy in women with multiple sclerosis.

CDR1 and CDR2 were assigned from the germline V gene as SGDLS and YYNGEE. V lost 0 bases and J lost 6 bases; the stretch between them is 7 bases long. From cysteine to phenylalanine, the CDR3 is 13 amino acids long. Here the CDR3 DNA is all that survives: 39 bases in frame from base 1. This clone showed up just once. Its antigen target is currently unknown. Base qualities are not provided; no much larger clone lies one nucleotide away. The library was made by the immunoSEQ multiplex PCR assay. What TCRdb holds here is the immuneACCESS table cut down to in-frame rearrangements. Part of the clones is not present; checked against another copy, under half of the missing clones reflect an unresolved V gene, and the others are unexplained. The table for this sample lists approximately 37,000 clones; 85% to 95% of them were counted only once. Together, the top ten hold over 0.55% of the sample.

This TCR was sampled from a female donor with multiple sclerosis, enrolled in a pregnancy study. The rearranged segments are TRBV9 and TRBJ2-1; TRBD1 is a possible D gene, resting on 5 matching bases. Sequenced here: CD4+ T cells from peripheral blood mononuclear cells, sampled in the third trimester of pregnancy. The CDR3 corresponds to CASSVVGANEQFF. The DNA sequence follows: TGTGCCAGCAGCGTAGTTGGGGCCAATGAGCAGTTCTTC. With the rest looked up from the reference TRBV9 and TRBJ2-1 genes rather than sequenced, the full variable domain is DSGVTQTPKHLITATGQRVTLRCSPRSGDLSVYWYQQSLDQGLQFLIQYYNGEERAKGNILERFSAQQFPDLHSELNLSSLELGDSALYFCASSVVGANEQFFGPGTRLTVL.